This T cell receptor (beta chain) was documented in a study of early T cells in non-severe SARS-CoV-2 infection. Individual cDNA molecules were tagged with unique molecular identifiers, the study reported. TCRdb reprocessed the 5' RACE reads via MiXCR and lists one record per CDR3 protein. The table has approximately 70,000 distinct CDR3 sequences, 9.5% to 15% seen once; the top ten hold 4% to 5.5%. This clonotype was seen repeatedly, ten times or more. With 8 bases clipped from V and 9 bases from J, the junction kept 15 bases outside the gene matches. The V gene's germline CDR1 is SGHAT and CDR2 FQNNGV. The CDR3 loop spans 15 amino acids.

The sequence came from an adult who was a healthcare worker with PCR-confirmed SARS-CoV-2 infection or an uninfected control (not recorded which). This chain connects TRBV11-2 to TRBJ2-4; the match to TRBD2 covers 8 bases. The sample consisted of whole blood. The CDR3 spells CASSGGRFLVGIQYF. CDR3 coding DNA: TGTGCCAGCTCCGGCGGGAGGTTTTTGGTGGGCATTCAGTACTTC.